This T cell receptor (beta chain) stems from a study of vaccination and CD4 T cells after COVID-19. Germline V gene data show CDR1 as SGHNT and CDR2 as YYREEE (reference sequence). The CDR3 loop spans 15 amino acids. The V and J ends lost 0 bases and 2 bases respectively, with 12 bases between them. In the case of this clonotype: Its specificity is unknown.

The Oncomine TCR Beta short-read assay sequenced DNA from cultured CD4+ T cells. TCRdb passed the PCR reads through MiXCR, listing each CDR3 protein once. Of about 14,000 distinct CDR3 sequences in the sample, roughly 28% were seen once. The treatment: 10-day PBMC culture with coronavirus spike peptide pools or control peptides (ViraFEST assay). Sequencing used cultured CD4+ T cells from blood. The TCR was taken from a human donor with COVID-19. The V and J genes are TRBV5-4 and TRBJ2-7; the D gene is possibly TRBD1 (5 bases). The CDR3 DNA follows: TGTGCCAGCAGCTTGGAACAGGCCATGCCCTACGAGCAGTACTTC. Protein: CASSLEQAMPYEQYF.